The source of this T cell receptor beta chain is a study of PD-1 blockade in classical Hodgkin lymphoma. General study points: By C4D1, diversity of CD4+ TCRs had risen significantly, whereas that of CD8+ TCRs had not. Exclusion applied to patients who initiated nivolumab less than 1 year following ASCT. It was reported that newly diagnosed patients had less baseline TCR diversity than healthy donors.

This clone was recorded only once. The antigen remains unidentified. V lost 2 bases, J lost 5 bases, and 12 bases lay in between. The CDR3 covers 14 residues. Germline assignment: CDR1 MGHDK and CDR2 SYGVNS. This sample's time point: cycle 4 day 1 (C4D1), after around six weeks of nivolumab. Every patient relapsed after autologous stem cell transplantation, and brentuximab vedotin exposure varied. Under best response, outcomes were complete response, partial response or progressive disease. Clones were read by immunoSEQ multiplex PCR, and TCRdb kept only the in-frame ones, dropping some. The sample yields 31,000 or so clones, about 81% seen once.

V and J are TRBV25-1 and TRBJ1-2, with D tentatively TRBD1 (6 bases). The sequences come from peripheral blood mononuclear cells (PBMCs), collected before the fourth cycle of nivolumab. The clonotype comes from a human donor with classical Hodgkin lymphoma. CDR3 sequence: CASSEGSGVYGYTF. CDR3 nucleotides: TGTGCCAGCAGTGAAGGGTCAGGGGTATATGGCTACACCTTC.